A selection of T cell receptor beta chains follows, all from one sample in a study of blood T cell repertoires in COVID-19. Generated by immunoSEQ multiplex PCR, the TCRdb table keeps only in-frame clones and is missing some. The data contain 320,000 or so clones, roughly 90% of them singletons. The sample consisted of PBMCs or T cells enriched from blood (not recorded which). The receptors stem from a woman under 40 who had recovered from COVID-19. Both conserved end residues are part of each CDR3. D genes are given only for firm matches. Size values are once, few and many counts, or a class for expanded clones, and some rows have none.

>TRBJ2-1|17|TRBV9|once|TRBD2
CASSVGTSGGAYDEQFF
TGTGCCAGCAGCGTAGGGACTAGCGGGGGGGCTTACGATGAGCAGTTCTTC
>TRBJ2-2|12|TRBV28|.|.
CASTGRAGELFF
TGTGCCAGTACAGGGAGGGCCGGGGAGCTGTTTTTT
>TRBJ1-3|12|TRBV19|once|.
CASSILGNTIYF
TGTGCCAGTAGTATACTCGGAAACACCATATATTTT
>TRBJ1-2|13|TRBV30|.|.
CAWSPGFAYGYTF
TGTGCCTGGAGTCCCGGGTTCGCCTATGGCTACACCTTC
>TRBJ1-1|13|TRBV27|.|.
CASSLRSRGEAFF
TGTGCCAGCAGTTTGCGCTCGAGGGGGGAAGCTTTCTTT
>TRBJ1-2|15|TRBV7-9|.|.
CASSQNREPNYGYTF
TGTGCCAGCAGCCAAAACAGGGAACCTAACTATGGCTACACCTTC
>TRBJ1-2|12|TRBV6-2/TRBV6-3|.|TRBD1
CASSTGGRGYTF
TGTGCCAGCAGTACAGGGGGGAGAGGCTACACCTTC
>TRBJ1-1|13|TRBV7-2|.|.
CASSLGGQTEAFF
TGTGCCAGCAGCTTAGGAGGACAGACTGAAGCTTTCTTT
>TRBJ1-2|15|TRBV5-1|.|.
CASSLILAGDYGYTF
TGCGCCAGCAGCTTGATCTTGGCAGGGGACTATGGCTACACCTTC
>TRBJ1-1|12|TRBV2|.|.
CAKTGTSTEAFF
TGTGCCAAGACCGGGACAAGCACTGAAGCTTTCTTT
>TRBJ2-5|16|TRBV24-1|.|TRBD1
CATSEPGTGSQETQYF
TGTGCCACCAGTGAGCCCGGGACAGGGTCTCAAGAGACCCAGTACTTC
>TRBJ2-1|15|TRBV5-1|.|TRBD1
CASSMGQGAHNEQFF
TGCGCCAGCAGCATGGGACAGGGGGCCCACAATGAGCAGTTCTTC
>TRBJ1-1|15|TRBV7-9|.|.
CASSVLREPNTEAFF
TGTGCCAGCAGCGTCCTCAGGGAACCGAACACTGAAGCTTTCTTT
>TRBJ1-5|13|TRBV7-9|.|.
CASSQGGVQPQHF
TGTGCCAGCAGCCAGGGTGGCGTGCAGCCCCAGCATTTT
>TRBJ1-2|13|TRBV2|.|.
CASSRGQNYGYTF
TGTGCCAGCAGCAGGGGCCAAAACTATGGCTACACCTTC
>TRBJ2-2|17|TRBV15|.|TRBD1
CATSREWGTANTGELFF
TGTGCCACCAGCAGAGAATGGGGGACAGCGAACACCGGGGAGCTGTTTTTT
>TRBJ1-4|16|TRBV3-1/TRBV3-2|.|TRBD1
CASSHRDRGRTEKLFF
TGTGCCAGCAGCCACCGGGACAGGGGGAGAACTGAAAAACTGTTTTTT
>TRBJ2-7|19|TRBV6-2/TRBV6-3|.|TRBD1
CASSYSPGQGLINGYEQYF
TGTGCCAGCAGTTACTCACCGGGACAGGGTTTAATTAATGGCTACGAGCAGTACTTC
>TRBJ1-4|16|TRBV11-2|.|.
CASSLLGSATNEKLFF
TGTGCCAGCAGCTTACTCGGGAGTGCAACTAATGAAAAACTGTTTTTT
>TRBJ2-1|13|TRBV12-3/TRBV12-4|.|.
CANTPAGAVEQFF
TGTGCCAACACCCCCGCGGGGGCGGTTGAGCAGTTCTTC
>TRBJ1-2|11|TRBV12-3/TRBV12-4|.|.
CASSFDIGYTF
TGTGCCAGCAGTTTCGACATTGGCTACACCTTC
>TRBJ1-6|18|TRBV11-2|.|.
CASSLDGQGTTYNSPLHF
TGTGCCAGCAGCTTAGATGGTCAGGGGACCACCTATAATTCACCCCTCCACTTT
>TRBJ1-2|14|TRBV7-9|.|.
CASSPPSDIYGYTF
TGTGCCAGCAGCCCACCTTCGGACATCTATGGCTACACCTTC
>TRBJ2-7|15|TRBV28|few|TRBD2
CASRGGGLAQYEQYF
TGTGCCAGCAGGGGGGGAGGACTAGCGCAGTACGAGCAGTACTTC
>TRBJ2-5|15|TRBV2|.|TRBD2
CASSETRGGQETQYF
TGTGCCAGCAGTGAAACTCGGGGGGGCCAGGAGACCCAGTACTTC
>TRBJ1-2|16|TRBV5-6|.|.
CASSPSPGAPYAGYTF
TGTGCCAGCAGCCCTTCGCCAGGGGCGCCTTATGCCGGCTACACCTTC
>TRBJ2-5|14|TRBV10-3|once|.
CAISPRGQKETQYF
TGTGCCATCAGCCCAAGAGGACAGAAAGAGACCCAGTACTTC
>TRBJ1-3|15|TRBV2|.|.
CASSSRRSSGNTIYF
TGTGCCAGCAGCTCCCGCCGGTCTAGTGGAAACACCATATATTTT
>TRBJ2-7|13|TRBV7-2|.|.
CASSLLPRYEQYF
TGTGCCAGCAGCTTGCTCCCTAGGTACGAGCAGTACTTC
>TRBJ1-1|16|TRBV30|.|TRBD1
CAWIRVYDRGNTEAFF
TGTGCCTGGATTAGGGTGTACGACAGGGGGAACACTGAAGCTTTCTTT
>TRBJ2-7|14|TRBV5-1|.|.
CASSWVGRTGGQYF
TGCGCCAGCAGCTGGGTGGGACGGACCGGGGGGCAGTACTTC
>TRBJ2-3|13|TRBV25-1|.|.
CASSDPSTDTQYF
TGTGCCAGCAGTGATCCTAGCACAGATACGCAGTATTTT
>TRBJ2-7|13|TRBV5-1|.|.
CASSLNRRYEQYF
TGCGCCAGCAGCTTGAATAGGAGGTACGAGCAGTACTTC
>TRBJ2-7|15|TRBV11-2|.|TRBD2
CASSSLSGGLGEQYF
TGTGCCAGCAGCTCCCTAAGCGGGGGTCTCGGGGAGCAGTACTTC
>TRBJ2-7|15|TRBV6-2/TRBV6-3|.|TRBD2
CASSYERGPSYEQYF
TGTGCCAGCAGTTACGAGCGGGGGCCTTCCTACGAGCAGTACTTC
>TRBJ2-2|16|TRBV7-2|.|TRBD1
CASTEWGTANTGELFF
TGTGCCAGCACCGAGTGGGGGACAGCGAACACCGGGGAGCTGTTTTTT
>TRBJ1-1|15|TRBV7-8|few|TRBD1
CASSLRGSRNTEAFF
TGTGCCAGCAGTCTCAGGGGGAGCCGGAACACTGAAGCTTTCTTT
>TRBJ1-1|16|TRBV18|.|TRBD1
CASSPPQGAMNTEAFF
TGTGCCAGCTCACCACCGCAGGGGGCAATGAACACTGAAGCTTTCTTT
>TRBJ2-1|17|TRBV19|.|.
CASSTVPGQRGHNEQFF
TGTGCCAGTAGTACCGTCCCGGGACAACGCGGACATAATGAGCAGTTCTTC
>TRBJ1-1|16|TRBV7-9|.|.
CASSLGSPNMNTEAFF
TGTGCCAGCAGCTTAGGTTCCCCGAACATGAACACTGAAGCTTTCTTT
>TRBJ2-5|17|TRBV4-1|few|TRBD2
CASSQGTGTSGQETQYF
TGCGCCAGCAGCCAAGGGACCGGGACTAGCGGCCAAGAGACCCAGTACTTC
>TRBJ2-7|13|TRBV5-6|.|TRBD1
CASNPTGGYEQYF
TGTGCCAGCAACCCTACAGGGGGCTACGAGCAGTACTTC
>TRBJ1-1|15|TRBV27|.|.
CASSFGGGMNTEAFF
TGTGCCAGCAGTTTCGGAGGAGGAATGAACACTGAAGCTTTCTTT
>TRBJ1-2|13|TRBV14|.|.
CASSNAYSYGYTF
TGTGCCAGCAGCAATGCCTACAGTTATGGCTACACCTTC
>TRBJ2-5|14|TRBV5-8|.|TRBD2
CASSTGTNMETQYF
TGTGCCAGCAGCACCGGGACTAATATGGAGACCCAGTACTTC
>TRBJ2-5|16|TRBV5-1|.|.
CASSLAGYGDTETQYF
TGCGCCAGCAGCTTGGCGGGGTATGGGGATACAGAGACCCAGTACTTC
>TRBJ1-5|13|TRBV12-3/TRBV12-4|.|TRBD1
CASSQTGDQPQHF
TGTGCCAGCAGTCAGACAGGGGACCAGCCCCAGCATTTT
>TRBJ1-1|13|TRBV10-2|.|.
CASRPGGNTEAFF
TGCGCCAGCAGACCCGGAGGGAACACTGAAGCTTTCTTT
>TRBJ2-5|15|TRBV6-5|.|TRBD2
CASNLGLAGEKTQYF
TGTGCCAGCAACCTGGGACTAGCGGGGGAAAAGACCCAGTACTTC
>TRBJ2-7|16|TRBV5-1|.|TRBD1
CASSPTPTGGQYEQYF
TGCGCCAGCAGCCCTACCCCGACAGGGGGGCAATACGAGCAGTACTTC
>TRBJ2-5|14|TRBV30|.|.
CAWSVWERKETQYF
TGTGCCTGGAGTGTATGGGAGCGGAAAGAGACCCAGTACTTC
>TRBJ2-7|15|TRBV4-1|.|.
CASSQAALADYEQYF
TGCGCCAGCAGCCAGGCCGCCCTAGCAGACTACGAGCAGTACTTC
>TRBJ1-2|17|TRBV18|few|TRBD1
CASSPPSAGGSGYGYTF
TGTGCCAGCTCACCACCGTCAGCAGGGGGCTCCGGCTATGGCTACACCTTC
>TRBJ1-2|15|TRBV3-1/TRBV3-2|.|TRBD1
CASSPRPQGDYGYTF
TGTGCCAGCAGCCCCAGACCGCAGGGGGACTATGGCTACACCTTC
>TRBJ2-2|16|TRBV2|.|TRBD2
CASSETSGASTGELFF
TGTGCCAGCAGCGAGACTAGCGGGGCCAGCACCGGGGAGCTGTTTTTT
>TRBJ2-3|19|TRBV21-1|.|.
CASRPQGDTKKALQDTQYF
TGTGCCAGCAGACCCCAAGGGGACACCAAAAAGGCCCTTCAAGATACGCAGTATTTT